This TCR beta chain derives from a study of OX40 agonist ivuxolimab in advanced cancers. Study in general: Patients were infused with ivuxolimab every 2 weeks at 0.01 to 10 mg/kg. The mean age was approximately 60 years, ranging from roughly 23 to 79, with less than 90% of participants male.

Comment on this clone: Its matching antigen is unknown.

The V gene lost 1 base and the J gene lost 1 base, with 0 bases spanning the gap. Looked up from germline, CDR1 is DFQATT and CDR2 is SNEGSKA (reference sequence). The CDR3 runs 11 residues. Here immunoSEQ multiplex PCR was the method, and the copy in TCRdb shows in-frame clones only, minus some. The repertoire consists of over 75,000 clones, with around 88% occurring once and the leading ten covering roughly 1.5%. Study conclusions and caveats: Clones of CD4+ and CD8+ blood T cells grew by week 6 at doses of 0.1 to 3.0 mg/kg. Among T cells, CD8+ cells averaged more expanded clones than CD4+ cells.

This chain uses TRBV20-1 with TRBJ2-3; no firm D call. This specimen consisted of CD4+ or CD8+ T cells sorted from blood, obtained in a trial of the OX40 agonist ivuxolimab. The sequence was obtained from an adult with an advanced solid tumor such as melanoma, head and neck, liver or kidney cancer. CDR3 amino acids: CSARGTDTQYF. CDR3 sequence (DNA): TGCAGTGCTAGAGGCACAGATACGCAGTATTTT.